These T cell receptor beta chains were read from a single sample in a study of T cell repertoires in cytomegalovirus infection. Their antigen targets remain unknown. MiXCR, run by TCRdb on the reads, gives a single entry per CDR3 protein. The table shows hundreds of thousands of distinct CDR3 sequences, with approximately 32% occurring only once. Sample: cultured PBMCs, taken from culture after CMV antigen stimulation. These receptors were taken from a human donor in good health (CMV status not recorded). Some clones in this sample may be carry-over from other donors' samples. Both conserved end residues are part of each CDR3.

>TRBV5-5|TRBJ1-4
CASSLVSTNEKLFF
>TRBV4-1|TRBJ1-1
CASSQVAGEKAFF
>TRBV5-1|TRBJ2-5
CASSSPVSIQETQYF
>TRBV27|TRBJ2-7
CASSPTDGFLEPTYEQYF
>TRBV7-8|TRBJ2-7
CASSPSTDGSYEQYF
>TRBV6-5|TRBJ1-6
CASSYSGTARHSPLHF
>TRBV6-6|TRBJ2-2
CASSGQPGELFF
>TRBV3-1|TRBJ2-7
CASSQGSGRAIYEQYF
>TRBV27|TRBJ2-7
CASSVIGVHEQYF
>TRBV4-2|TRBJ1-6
CASRLLTGDLYNSPRHF
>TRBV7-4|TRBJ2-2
CASSLTGGATGELFF
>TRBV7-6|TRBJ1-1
CASSLGGTGRTEAFF
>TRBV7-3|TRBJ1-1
CASSLQGQGNTEAFF
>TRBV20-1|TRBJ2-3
CSARGSGNTDTQYF
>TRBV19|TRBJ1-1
CASSTFNPLLGSETEAFF
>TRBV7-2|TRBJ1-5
CASSFLHRTGSQPQHF
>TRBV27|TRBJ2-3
CASSLDGLAGISTDTQYF
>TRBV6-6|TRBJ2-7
CASSSEGYEQYF
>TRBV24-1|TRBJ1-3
CATRVDVRTGAGNTIYF
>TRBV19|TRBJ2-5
CASSSTGGGFETQYF
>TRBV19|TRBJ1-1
CASSGETGTGRYTEAFF
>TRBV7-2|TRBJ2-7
CASSLLTGAAYYEQYF
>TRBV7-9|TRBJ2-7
CASSPEQGYSYEQYF
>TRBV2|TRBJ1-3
CASVGRGGNTIYF
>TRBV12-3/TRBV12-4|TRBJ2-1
CASSFQPSSPSNEQFF
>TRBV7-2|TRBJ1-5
CASSPQGARGQPQHF
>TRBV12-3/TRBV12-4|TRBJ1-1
CASNPSTFEAFF
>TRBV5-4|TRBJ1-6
CASSSQDRGEDSPLHF
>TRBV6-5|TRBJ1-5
CASSYSQGGRPQHF
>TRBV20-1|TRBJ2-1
CSARTSGSIEQFF
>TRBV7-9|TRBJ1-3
CASSLIRLGPNGNTIYF
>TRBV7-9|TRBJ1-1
CASSSETGVTEAFF
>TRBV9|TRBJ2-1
CASSVDPRRTYNEQFF
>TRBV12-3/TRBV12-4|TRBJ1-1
CASSLAPGASTEAFF
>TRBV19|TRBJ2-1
CASSARDRALNEQFF
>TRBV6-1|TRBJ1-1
CASSEVQGRGTEAFF
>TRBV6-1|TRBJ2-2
CASRMDSQTGELFF
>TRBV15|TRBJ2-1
CATSNEREAYNEQFF
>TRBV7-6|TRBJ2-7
CASSLATALEQYF
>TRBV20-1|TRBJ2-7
CSARENSYEQYF
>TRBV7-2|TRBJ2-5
CASSLARTSGSEETQYF